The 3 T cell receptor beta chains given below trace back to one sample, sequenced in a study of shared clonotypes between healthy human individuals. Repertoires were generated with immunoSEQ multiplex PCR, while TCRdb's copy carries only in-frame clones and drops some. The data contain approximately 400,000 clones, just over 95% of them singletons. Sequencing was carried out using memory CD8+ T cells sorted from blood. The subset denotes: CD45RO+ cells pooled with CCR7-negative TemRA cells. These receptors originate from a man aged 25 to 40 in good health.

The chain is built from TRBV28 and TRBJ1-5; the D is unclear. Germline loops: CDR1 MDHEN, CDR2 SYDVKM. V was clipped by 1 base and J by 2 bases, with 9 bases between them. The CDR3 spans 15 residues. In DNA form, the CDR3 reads TGTGCCAGCAGTTTATCAGGAGTCGGCAATCAGCCCCAGCATTTT. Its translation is CASSLSGVGNQPQHF. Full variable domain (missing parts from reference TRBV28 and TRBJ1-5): DVKVTQSSRYLVKRTGEKVFLECVQDMDHENMFWYRQDPGLGLRLIYFSYDVKMKEKGDIPEGYSVSREKKERFSLILESASTNQTSMYLCASSLSGVGNQPQHFGDGTRLSIL.

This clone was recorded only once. The CDR3 nucleotides are TGTGCCAGCAGCTTAGATGGCCGGGATGAAGCTTTCTTT. It translates to CASSLDGRDEAFF. The V gene is TRBV7-9, the J gene TRBJ1-1; D unresolved. Trimming took 1 base from V and 7 from J, leaving 10 bases between them. This CDR3 has 13 amino acids. Germline V gene data show CDR1 as SEHNR and CDR2 as FQNEAQ (reference sequence).

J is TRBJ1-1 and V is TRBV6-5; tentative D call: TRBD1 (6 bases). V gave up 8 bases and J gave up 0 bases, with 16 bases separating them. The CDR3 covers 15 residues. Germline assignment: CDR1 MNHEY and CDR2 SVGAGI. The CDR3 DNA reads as TGTGCCAGCTCCGAAGGGGGGGCGGTGAACACTGAAGCTTTCTTT. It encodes CASSEGGAVNTEAFF.